The T cell receptor beta chain described here comes from a study of CD8+CD57+ T cells in acquired aplastic anemia. CDR1 and CDR2 from the germline V gene are SGHNT and YENEEA. This CDR3 comprises 17 residues. The V end lost 1 base, the J end lost 0 bases, and 10 bases lay between the germline ends. CD8+CD57+ cell expansion, shown by flow cytometry, had occurred in the patients selected for sequencing. Genomic DNA provided the template from which TCR beta VDJ and CDR3 profiles were obtained. TCRdb ran MiXCR on the reads and lists one entry per CDR3 protein. The table has roughly 250,000 distinct CDR3 sequences, 82% seen once; the top ten hold less than 50%.

This chain connects TRBV11-3 to TRBJ2-6; D gene unclear. Sequencing was done on a sample of sorted CD4+, CD8+, or CD8+CD57+ T cells (not recorded which) from PBMCs. This TCR was recovered from a human donor with aplastic anemia. As DNA, the CDR3 is TGTGCCAGCAGCTTAGGTCTGATCGCCTCTGGGGCCAACGTCCTGACTTTC. Translated: CASSLGLIASGANVLTF.